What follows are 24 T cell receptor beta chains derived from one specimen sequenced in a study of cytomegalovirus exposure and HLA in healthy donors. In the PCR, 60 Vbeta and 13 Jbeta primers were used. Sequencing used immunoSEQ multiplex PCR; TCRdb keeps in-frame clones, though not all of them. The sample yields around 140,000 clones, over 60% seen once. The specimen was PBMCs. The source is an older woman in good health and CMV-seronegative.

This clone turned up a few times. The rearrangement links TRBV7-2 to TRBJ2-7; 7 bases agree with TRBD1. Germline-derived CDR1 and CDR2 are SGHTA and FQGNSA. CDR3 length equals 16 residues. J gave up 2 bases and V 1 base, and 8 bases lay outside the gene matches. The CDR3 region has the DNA TGTGCCAGCAGCTTAGGATACGATCAGGGGGCCTACGAGCAGTACTTC. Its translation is CASSLGYDQGAYEQYF.

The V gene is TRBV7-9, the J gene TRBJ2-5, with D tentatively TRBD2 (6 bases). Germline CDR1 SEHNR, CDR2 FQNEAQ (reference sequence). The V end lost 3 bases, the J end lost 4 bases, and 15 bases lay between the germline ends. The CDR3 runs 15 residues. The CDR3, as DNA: TGTGCCAGCAGCTTCGGGGACTCCCCCTCAGAGACCCAGTACTTC. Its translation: CASSFGDSPSETQYF.

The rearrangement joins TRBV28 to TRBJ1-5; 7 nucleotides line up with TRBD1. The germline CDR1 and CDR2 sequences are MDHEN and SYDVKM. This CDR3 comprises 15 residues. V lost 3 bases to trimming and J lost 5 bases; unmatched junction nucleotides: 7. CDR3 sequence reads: CASSFGGQGDQPQHF. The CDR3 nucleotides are TGTGCCAGCAGTTTCGGAGGGCAGGGGGATCAGCCCCAGCATTTT.

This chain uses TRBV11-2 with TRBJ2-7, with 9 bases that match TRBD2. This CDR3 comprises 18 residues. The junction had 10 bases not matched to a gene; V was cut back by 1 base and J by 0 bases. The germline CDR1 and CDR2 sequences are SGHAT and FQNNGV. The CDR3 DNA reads TGTGCCAGCAGCTTAGCGCTAGCGGGAAAACCGCACTCCTACGAGCAGTACTTC. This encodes CASSLALAGKPHSYEQYF.

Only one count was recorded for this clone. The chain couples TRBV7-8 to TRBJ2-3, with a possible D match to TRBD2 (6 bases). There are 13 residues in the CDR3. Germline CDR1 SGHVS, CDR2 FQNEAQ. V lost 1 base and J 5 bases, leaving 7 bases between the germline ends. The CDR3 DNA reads TGTGCCAGCAGCTTAGGGCGGGAAGATACGCAGTATTTT. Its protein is CASSLGREDTQYF.

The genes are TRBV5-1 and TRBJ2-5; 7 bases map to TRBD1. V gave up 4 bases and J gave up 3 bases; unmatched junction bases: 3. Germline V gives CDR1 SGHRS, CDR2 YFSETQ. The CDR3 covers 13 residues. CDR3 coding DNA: TGCGCCAGCAGCAAGACAGGGAAAGAGACCCAGTACTTC. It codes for CASSKTGKETQYF.

Written as DNA, the CDR3 is TGTGCCAGCAGTGAAGTCAGGGATGGCGAAAAACTGTTTTTT. Translating it yields CASSEVRDGEKLFF. The chain carries TRBV2 and TRBJ1-4, with D maybe TRBD1 (5 bases). The V end was cut by 1 base, the J end by 8 bases, with 11 bases between. This CDR3 comprises 14 residues. The germline V gene encodes CDR1 SNHLY and CDR2 FYNNEI.

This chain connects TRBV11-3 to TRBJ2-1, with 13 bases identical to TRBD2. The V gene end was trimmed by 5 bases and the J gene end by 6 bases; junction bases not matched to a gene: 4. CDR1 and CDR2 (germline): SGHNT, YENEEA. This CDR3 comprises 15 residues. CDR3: CASSTTSGRINEQFF. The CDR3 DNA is TGTGCCAGCAGCACGACTAGCGGGAGGATCAATGAGCAGTTCTTC.

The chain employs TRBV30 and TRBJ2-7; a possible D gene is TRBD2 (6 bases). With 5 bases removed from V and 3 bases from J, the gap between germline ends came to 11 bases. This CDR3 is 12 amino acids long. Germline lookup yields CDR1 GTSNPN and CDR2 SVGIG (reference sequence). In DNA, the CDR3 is TGTGCCTGGGGGACTCCGATCTACGAGCAGTACTTC. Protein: CAWGTPIYEQYF.

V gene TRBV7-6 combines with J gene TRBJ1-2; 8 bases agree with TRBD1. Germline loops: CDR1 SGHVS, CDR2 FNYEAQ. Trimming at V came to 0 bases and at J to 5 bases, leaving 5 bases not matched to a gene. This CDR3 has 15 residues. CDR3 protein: CASSLARGQAYGYTF. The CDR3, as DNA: TGTGCCAGCAGCTTAGCGAGGGGACAGGCTTATGGCTACACCTTC. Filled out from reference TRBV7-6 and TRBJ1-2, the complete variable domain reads GAGVSQSPRYKVTKRGQDVALRCDPISGHVSLYWYRQALGQGPEFLTYFNYEAQQDKSGLPNDRFSAERPEGSISTLTIQRTEQRDSAMYRCASSLARGQAYGYTFGSGTRLTVV.

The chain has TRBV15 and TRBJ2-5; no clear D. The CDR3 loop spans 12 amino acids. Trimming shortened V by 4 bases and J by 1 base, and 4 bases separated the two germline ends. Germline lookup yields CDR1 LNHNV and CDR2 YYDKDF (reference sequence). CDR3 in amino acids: CATSIAQETQYF. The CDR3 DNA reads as TGTGCCACCAGCATAGCCCAAGAGACCCAGTACTTC.

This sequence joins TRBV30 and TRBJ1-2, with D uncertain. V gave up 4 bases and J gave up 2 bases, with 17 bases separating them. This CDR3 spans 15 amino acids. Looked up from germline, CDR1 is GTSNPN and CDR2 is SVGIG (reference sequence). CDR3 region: CAWIEVGGPNYGYTF. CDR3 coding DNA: TGTGCCTGGATTGAGGTTGGAGGGCCCAACTATGGCTACACCTTC.

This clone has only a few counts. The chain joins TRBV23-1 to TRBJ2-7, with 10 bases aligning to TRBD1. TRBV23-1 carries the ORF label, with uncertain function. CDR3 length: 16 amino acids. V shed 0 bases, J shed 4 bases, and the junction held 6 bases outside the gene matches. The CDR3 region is CASSQSAGQGRYEQYF. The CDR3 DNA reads TGCGCCAGCAGTCAATCGGCGGGACAGGGGCGTTACGAGCAGTACTTC.

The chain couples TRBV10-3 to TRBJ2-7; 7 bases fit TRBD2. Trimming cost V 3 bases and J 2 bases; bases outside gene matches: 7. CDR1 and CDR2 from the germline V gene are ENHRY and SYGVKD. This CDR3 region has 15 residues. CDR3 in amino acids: CAISEWDYQPYEQYF. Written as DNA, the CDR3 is TGTGCCATCAGTGAATGGGACTACCAACCCTACGAGCAGTACTTC.

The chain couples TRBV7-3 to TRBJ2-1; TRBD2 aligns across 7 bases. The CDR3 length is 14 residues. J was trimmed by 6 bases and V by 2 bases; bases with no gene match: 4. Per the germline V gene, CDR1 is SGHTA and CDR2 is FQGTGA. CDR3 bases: TGTGCCAGCAGCTTAGGACTAGTCAGCAATGAGCAGTTCTTC. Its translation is CASSLGLVSNEQFF.

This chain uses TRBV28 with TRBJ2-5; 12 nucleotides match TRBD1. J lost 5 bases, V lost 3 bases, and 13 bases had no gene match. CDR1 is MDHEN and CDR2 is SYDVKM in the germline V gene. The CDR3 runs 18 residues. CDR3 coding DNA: TGTGCCAGCAGTTTGGCCTACGGGGGACAGGGGGCGAAGGAGACCCAGTACTTC. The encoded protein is CASSLAYGGQGAKETQYF.

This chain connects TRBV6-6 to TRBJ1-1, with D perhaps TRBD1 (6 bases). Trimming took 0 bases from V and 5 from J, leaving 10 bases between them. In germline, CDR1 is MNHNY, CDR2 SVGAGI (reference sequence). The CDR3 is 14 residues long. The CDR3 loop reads CASSYSQGTTEAFF. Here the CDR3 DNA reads TGTGCCAGCAGTTACTCCCAGGGGACAACTGAAGCTTTCTTT.

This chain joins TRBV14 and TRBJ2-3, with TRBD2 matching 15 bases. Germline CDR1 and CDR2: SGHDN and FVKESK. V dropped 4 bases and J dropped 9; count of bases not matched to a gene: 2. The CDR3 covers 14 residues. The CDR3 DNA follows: TGTGCCAGCAGCCTTGGACTAGCGGGAGGGACGCAGTATTTT. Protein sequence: CASSLGLAGGTQYF.

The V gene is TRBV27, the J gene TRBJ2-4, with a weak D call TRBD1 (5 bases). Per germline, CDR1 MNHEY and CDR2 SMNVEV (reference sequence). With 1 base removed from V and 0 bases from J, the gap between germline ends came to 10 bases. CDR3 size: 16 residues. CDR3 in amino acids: CASSLLGQKAKNIQYF. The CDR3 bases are TGTGCCAGCAGTTTATTGGGGCAGAAAGCCAAAAACATTCAGTACTTC.

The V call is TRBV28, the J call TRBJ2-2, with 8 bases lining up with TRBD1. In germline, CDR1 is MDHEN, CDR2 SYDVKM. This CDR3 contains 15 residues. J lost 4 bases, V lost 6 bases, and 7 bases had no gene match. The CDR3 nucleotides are TGTGCCAGCAGGCCGACAGGGGTAGGCACCGGGGAGCTGTTTTTT. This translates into CASRPTGVGTGELFF.

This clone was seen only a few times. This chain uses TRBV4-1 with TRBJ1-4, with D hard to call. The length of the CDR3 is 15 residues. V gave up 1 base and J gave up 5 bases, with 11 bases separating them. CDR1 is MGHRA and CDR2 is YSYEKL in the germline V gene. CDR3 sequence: CASSQGLGRNEKLFF. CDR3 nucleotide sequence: TGCGCCAGCAGCCAAGGGCTGGGCAGGAATGAAAAACTGTTTTTT.

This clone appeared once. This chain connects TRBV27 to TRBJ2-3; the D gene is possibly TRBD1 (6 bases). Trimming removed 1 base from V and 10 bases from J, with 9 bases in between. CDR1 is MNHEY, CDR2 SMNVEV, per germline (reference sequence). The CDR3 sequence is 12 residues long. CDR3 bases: TGTGCCAGCAGTTTATTACAGGGTCCGCAGTATTTT. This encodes CASSLLQGPQYF.

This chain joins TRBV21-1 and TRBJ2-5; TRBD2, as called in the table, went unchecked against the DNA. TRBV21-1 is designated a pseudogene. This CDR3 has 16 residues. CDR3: CASPKGASGGDETQYF. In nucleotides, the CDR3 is TGTGCCAGCCCCAAAGGGGCTAGCGGGGGGGATGAGACCCAGTACTTC.

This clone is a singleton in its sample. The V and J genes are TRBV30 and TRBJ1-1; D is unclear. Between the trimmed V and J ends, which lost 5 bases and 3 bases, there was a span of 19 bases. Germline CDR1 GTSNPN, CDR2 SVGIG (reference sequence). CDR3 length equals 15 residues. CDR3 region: CAWVRTNQRDTEAFF. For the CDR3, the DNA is TGTGCCTGGGTCAGGACGAATCAGAGGGACACTGAAGCTTTCTTT.